This T cell receptor beta chain is drawn from a study of spatial heterogeneity in lung cancer. The wider study: Donors were about 70 untreated early-stage non-small cell lung cancer patients. The study sequenced follow-up PBMC samples when they were available, at a median of approximately 2 years after resection. Every unique TCR and UMI combination, on average, appeared more than ten times in raw reads.

Unique molecular identifiers, one per molecule, were present on every TCR cDNA molecule. TCRdb itself ran the 5' RACE reads through MiXCR, one entry per CDR3 protein. The sample consists of roughly 120,000 distinct CDR3 sequences, more than 10% of them appearing once. Time point described: blood at routine non-recurrence follow-up after resection. The sequenced material consisted of unsorted whole RNA from tumor, nontumor lung or frozen PBMC. The V gene lost 4 bases and the J gene lost 4 bases, with 14 bases spanning the gap. The V gene's germline CDR1 is SGHTA and CDR2 FQGNSA. This CDR3 comprises 14 residues.

This chain connects TRBV7-2 to TRBJ2-7, with D possibly TRBD2 on 6 matching bases. This material consisted of PBMCs, taken at follow-up. The sequence was collected from a male donor with early-stage non-small cell lung cancer. In DNA, the CDR3 is TGTGCCAGCAGCTCCCAGGGAGGAGGATACGAGCAGTACTTC. Encoded protein: CASSSQGGGYEQYF.